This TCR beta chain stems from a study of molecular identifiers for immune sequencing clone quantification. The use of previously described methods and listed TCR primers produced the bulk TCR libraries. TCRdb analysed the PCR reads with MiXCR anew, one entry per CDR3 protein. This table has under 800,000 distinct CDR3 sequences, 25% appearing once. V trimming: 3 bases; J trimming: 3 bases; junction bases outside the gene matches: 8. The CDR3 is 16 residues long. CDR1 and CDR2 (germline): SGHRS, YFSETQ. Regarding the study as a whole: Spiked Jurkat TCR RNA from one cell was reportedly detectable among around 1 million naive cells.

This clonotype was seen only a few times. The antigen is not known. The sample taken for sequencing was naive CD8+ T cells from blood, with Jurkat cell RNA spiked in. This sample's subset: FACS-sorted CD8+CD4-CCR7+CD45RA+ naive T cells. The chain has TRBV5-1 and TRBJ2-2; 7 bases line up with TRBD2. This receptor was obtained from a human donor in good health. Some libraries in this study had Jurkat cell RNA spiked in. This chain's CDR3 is CASSSQGGVDTGELFF. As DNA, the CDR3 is TGCGCCAGCAGCTCCCAGGGAGGGGTTGACACCGGGGAGCTGTTTTTT. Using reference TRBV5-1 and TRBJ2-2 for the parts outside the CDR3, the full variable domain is KAGVTQTPRYLIKTRGQQVTLSCSPISGHRSVSWYQQTPGQGLQFLFEYFSETQRNKGNFPGRFSGRQFSNSRSEMNVSTLELGDSALYLCASSSQGGVDTGELFFGEGSRLTVL.